Sequencing of this T cell receptor (beta chain) was carried out in a study of blood T cell repertoires in COVID-19. About the research overall: Both acute and convalescent COVID-19 samples were obtained from the United States, Italy and Spain. T cells, B-cell-depleted T cells, or PBMCs supplied cDNA or gDNA.

Libraries were prepared by immunoSEQ multiplex PCR; TCRdb keeps only in-frame clonotypes and omits some of them. The sample has hundreds of thousands of clones, about nine tenths seen once; the top ten hold more than 1.4%. V lost 7 bases to trimming and J lost 1 base, with 13 bases between them. The CDR3 totals 14 residues. Germline CDR1 LNHDA, CDR2 SQIVND (reference sequence). The clonotype comes from a woman aged 30 to 39 with active or convalescent COVID-19. V and J are TRBV19 and TRBJ1-1; weak D call: TRBD1 (5 bases). Material: peripheral blood. CDR3 protein: CASTLWGGNTEAFF. CDR3 nucleotides: TGTGCCAGTACCCTTTGGGGCGGGAACACTGAAGCTTTCTTT.